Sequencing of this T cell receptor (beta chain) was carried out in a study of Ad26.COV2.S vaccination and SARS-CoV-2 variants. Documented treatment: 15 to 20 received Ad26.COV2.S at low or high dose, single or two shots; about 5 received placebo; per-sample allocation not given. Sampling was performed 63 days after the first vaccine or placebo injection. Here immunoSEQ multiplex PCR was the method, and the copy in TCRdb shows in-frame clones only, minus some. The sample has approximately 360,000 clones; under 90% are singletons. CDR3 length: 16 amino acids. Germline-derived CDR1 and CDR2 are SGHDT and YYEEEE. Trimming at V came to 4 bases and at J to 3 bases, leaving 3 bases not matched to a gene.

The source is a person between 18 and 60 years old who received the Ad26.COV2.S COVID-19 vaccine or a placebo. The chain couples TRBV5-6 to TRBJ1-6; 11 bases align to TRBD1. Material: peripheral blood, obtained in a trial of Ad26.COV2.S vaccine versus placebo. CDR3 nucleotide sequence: TGTGCCAGCAGCCCGGACAGGGGGCACTATAATTCACCCCTCCACTTT. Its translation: CASSPDRGHYNSPLHF.